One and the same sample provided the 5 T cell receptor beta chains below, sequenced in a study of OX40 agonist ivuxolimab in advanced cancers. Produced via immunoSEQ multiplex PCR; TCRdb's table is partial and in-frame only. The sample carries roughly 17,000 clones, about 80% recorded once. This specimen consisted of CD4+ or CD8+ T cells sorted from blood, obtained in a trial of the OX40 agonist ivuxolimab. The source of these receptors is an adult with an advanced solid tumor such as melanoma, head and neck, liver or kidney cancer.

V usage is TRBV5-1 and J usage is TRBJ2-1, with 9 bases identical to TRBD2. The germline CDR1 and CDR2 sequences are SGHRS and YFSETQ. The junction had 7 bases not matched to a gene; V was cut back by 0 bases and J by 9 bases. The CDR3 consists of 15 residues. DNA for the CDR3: TGCGCCAGCAGCTTGGACGCGGGAGGGTTAGCTGAGCAGTTCTTC. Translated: CASSLDAGGLAEQFF.

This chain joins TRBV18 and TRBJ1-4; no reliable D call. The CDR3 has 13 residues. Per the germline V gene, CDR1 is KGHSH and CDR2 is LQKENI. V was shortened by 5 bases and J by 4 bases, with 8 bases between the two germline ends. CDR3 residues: CASSYRINEKLFF. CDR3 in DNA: TGTGCCAGCTCATACCGGATTAATGAAAAACTGTTTTTT.

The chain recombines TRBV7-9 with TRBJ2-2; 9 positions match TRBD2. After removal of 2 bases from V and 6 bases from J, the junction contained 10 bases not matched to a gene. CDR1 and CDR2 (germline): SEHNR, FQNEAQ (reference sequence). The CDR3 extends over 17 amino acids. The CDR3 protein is CASSLWGSGGRAGELFF. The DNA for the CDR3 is TGTGCCAGCAGCTTATGGGGTAGCGGGGGCCGAGCCGGGGAGCTGTTTTTT.

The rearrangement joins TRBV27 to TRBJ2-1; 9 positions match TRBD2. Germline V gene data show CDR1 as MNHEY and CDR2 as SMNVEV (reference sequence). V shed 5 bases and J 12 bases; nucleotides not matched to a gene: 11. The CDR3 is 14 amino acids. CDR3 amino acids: CASSRLADVAGQFF. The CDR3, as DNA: TGTGCCAGCAGTCGACTAGCGGATGTCGCGGGGCAGTTCTTC.

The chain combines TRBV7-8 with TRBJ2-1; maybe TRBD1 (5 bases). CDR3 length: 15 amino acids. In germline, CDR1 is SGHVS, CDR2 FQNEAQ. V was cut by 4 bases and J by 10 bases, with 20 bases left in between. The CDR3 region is CASSSVDPGAWEQFF. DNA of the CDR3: TGTGCCAGCAGCTCAGTAGATCCTGGGGCTTGGGAGCAGTTCTTC.